The present entry profiles one T cell receptor beta chain with its context. Its recognized antigen is unknown. No clone much larger than this one lies a single base away; base qualities are absent. The roughly 38 donors, aged 6 to 90 years, were systemically healthy Caucasian individuals from Russia. Each donor gave around 9.9 milliliters of peripheral blood, collected into EDTA-treated Vacutainer tubes. PBMCs were isolated by Ficoll-Paque density-gradient centrifugation, with at least 6 million obtained per sample. Total RNA, at least 5 micrograms per sample, was extracted from PBMCs with Trizol reagent. For every donor, an aliquot of PBMCs went through flow cytometry to measure the percentages of naive CD45RAhigh/CD27high T cells. This sample is drawn from a study of blood T cells in healthy people across ages (dated by TCRdb to the mid-2010s). General notes on the study: In model experiments, template switching captured about one uniquely barcoded TCR beta cDNA molecule for every two T cells. Donors of different ages were randomly distributed across sequencing lanes to avoid experimental bias. Four age groups were formed from the donors: young (average roughly 15 years), middle-aged (around 41), aged (under 70) and long-lived (82). Age-related changes in TCR beta repertoire diversity were measured in the study by deep sequencing normalized with unique cDNA molecular identifiers. For two donors (one aged 18 to 29 and one aged 80 or older), the study analyzed two additional independent replicas of 1 million unique cDNA reads from the same blood draw.

The library was built by means of 5' RACE. The sequencer was an Illumina HiSeq 2500. A second PCR of about 6 to 12 cycles was performed with a sample-barcoded 5' primer and a J-beta primer mix. A unique molecular identifier was introduced onto each TCR beta cDNA molecule by a template-switch 5' adaptor carrying 12 random nucleotides. Each sample yielded at least 3 million CDR3-containing paired-end reads. All of the RNA was converted into first-strand cDNA using the Mint cDNA synthesis kit, with a TRBC-specific oligonucleotide serving as the primer. Following uracil-DNA glycosylase treatment, all cDNA underwent a first 18-cycle PCR with the universal primers M1SS and BC2_uni_R. The authors' analysis ran thus. For normalization, 1 million high-quality reads, each with a distinct molecular identifier, were randomly selected from each sample. Reads sharing molecular identifiers were discarded rather than binned into consensus sequences. MiTCR, with a Q25 quality threshold and the strictest error-elimination algorithm, was used for CDR3 identification, clonotype clustering and error correction. Lower-bound total TCR beta diversity was estimated with a nonparametric unseen species model using Euler transformation. TCRdb took the public reads, trimmed them with fastp at Q25, ran MiXCR for clone calling and kept in-frame beta chains. All rows with the same CDR3 protein become a single entry with the most common DNA and genes. The V and J calls, along with clone size, are taken from TCRdb and not from the paper's own processing. The sample table contains under 800,000 distinct CDR3 sequences; only one count was recorded for 35% to 45% of them. Around 20% of the sample is in the top ten clones.

Results the study describes overall, beyond this receptor: Estimates of total diversity based on one million sequenced T cells were regarded as lower bounds and as underestimates. Bulk unsorted PBMC profiling prevented conclusive comparison of naive and antigen-experienced compartments. Observed TCR beta diversity per million T cells fell roughly linearly with age, and a significant reduction was already apparent by age around 44. Donor CMV infection status was unknown, potentially confounding age-related changes in expanded clonotypes. The percentage of naive T cells measured by flow cytometry correlated strongly with observed TCR beta diversity. Compared with the aged group, more naive CD4+ T cells, fewer expanded clones and increased TCR diversity were shown by the long-lived group, suggesting age selection.

CDR1 and CDR2 were assigned from the germline V gene as LGHNA and YNFKEQ. The CDR3 contains 16 residues, cysteine and phenylalanine counted. Only the CDR3 DNA is retained, 48 bases long and in frame from the first base. V and J lose 3 bases and 1 base, and a span of 15 bases separates them. The chain is made from TRBV4-2 and TRBJ1-2, and TRBD1 may be the D gene, going by 6 matching bases. The TCR was taken from a woman aged 60-70 years in good health. The sequencing input was blood. The base sequence is TGTGCCAGCAGCCAGTACCCGGGACATAATAACTATGGCTACACCTTC. Its amino acids are CASSQYPGHNNYGYTF.